This T cell receptor beta chain was profiled in a study of shared clonotypes between healthy human individuals. The data were produced by immunoSEQ multiplex PCR, yet TCRdb's version contains in-frame clones alone and is incomplete. The sample has around 550,000 clones, about 95% seen once. This CDR3 region has 19 residues. The chain combines TRBV1 with TRBJ2-2; TRBD1, the D gene given by the table, was not confirmed from the DNA. TRBV1 is reported as a pseudogene. The clonotype was recovered from a woman in her 30s in good health. The sequencing sample was made of naive CD4+ T cells sorted from blood. The subset: CD45RA+ positively selected. CDR3 loop: CTSSQDSHPGQGYTGELFF. The CDR3 DNA sequence: TGCACCAGCAGCCAAGATTCACATCCGGGACAGGGCTACACCGGGGAGCTGTTTTTT.